The clone carrying this T cell receptor beta chain was counted a few times. CDR3 size: 13 residues. Losses at the gene ends were 6 bases for V and 4 bases for J; bases not matched to a gene: 5. Germline V gene data show CDR1 as SNHLY and CDR2 as FYNNEI. This entry is derived from a study of blood T cell repertoires in COVID-19. Whole-study context: The origin of the acute and convalescent COVID-19 samples was the United States, Italy and Spain. Sample material is recorded as cDNA or gDNA derived from T cells, B-cell-depleted T cells, or PBMCs.

Authors' data handling: Reference gene primers were amplified, and this amplification served to estimate nucleated cell counts. Using immunoSEQ multiplex PCR, the repertoire was profiled, and TCRdb retains in-frame clones only, with some absent. D and trimming were read from the DNA, whereas the V and J calls and clone size are those reported in that table. This sample has around 160,000 clones, with approximately 80% found just once. This clonotype was sampled from a man in his fifties or sixties with active or convalescent COVID-19. The sample consisted of peripheral blood. V and J are TRBV2 and TRBJ1-1; 7 bases are shared with TRBD1. CDR3: CASRLQGPTEAFF. The CDR3 nucleotides read TGTGCCAGCAGACTACAGGGGCCCACTGAAGCTTTCTTT.